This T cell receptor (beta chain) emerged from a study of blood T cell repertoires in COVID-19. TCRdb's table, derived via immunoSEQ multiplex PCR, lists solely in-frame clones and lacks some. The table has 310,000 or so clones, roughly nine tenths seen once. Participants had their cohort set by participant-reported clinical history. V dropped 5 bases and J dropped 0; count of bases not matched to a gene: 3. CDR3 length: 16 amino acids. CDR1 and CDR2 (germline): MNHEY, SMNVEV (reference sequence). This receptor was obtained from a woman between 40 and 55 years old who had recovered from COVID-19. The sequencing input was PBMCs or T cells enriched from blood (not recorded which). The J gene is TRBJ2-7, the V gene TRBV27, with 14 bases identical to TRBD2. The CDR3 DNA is TGTGCCAGCAGTCCGGGACTAGCGGGAGTCTCCTACGAGCAGTACTTC. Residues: CASSPGLAGVSYEQYF.